This TCR beta chain came from a study of T cells after yellow fever vaccination. This clonotype has a handful of counts. The antigen is undetermined. Using its own MiXCR run on the 5' RACE reads, TCRdb lists one record per CDR3 protein. Of a few hundred thousand distinct CDR3 sequences in the sample, 3% to 4.5% were seen once. Germline CDR1 is LGHDT and CDR2 is YNNKEL (reference sequence). Trimming cost V 3 bases and J 1 base, with 9 bases left between them. The CDR3 runs 14 residues. Points from the study as a whole: The booster response re-showed most primary clones: over 95% CD4, approximately 86% CD8.

This receptor was identified in a man in his late teens or twenties who received the YFV17D yellow fever vaccine. Sequenced here: PBMCs, sampled 5 days after the yellow fever booster vaccination. The chain uses TRBV3-1 and TRBJ2-5; no reliable D call. The CDR3 nucleotides are TGTGCCAGCAGCCAGAAAGGCGGCCAAGAGACCCAGTACTTC. Translated: CASSQKGGQETQYF.